One and the same sample provided the 23 T cell receptor beta chains below, sequenced in a study of blood T cell repertoires in COVID-19. The protocol was immunoSEQ multiplex PCR, while the TCRdb copy is restricted to in-frame clones and leaves out a portion. The sample records 350,000 to 400,000 clones, over 75% being singletons. The sample consisted of PBMCs or T cells enriched from blood (not recorded which). These receptors were taken from a man aged 18 to 30 who had recovered from COVID-19.

V is TRBV7-9 and J is TRBJ1-1; 11 bases agree with TRBD1. CDR1 and CDR2 from the germline V gene are SEHNR and FQNEAQ (reference sequence). The CDR3 spans 16 residues. Trimming at V came to 5 bases and at J to 6 bases, leaving 11 bases not matched to a gene. Written as DNA, the CDR3 is TGTGCCAGCAGCGTCGGAGTGGGACAGGGGGATGCTGAAGCTTTCTTT. Its translation: CASSVGVGQGDAEAFF.

The chain joins TRBV5-8 to TRBJ1-1; D might be TRBD1 (5 bases). Germline CDR1 and CDR2: SGHTS and YDEGEE. The CDR3 runs to 17 residues. V lost 4 bases to trimming and J lost 3 bases, with 22 bases between them. The DNA for the CDR3 is TGTGCCAGCAGCCTCACGTGGGGCGCAAGGAAAGACACTGAAGCTTTCTTT. Its translation: CASSLTWGARKDTEAFF.

V gene TRBV6-5 combines with J gene TRBJ2-3; TRBD1 agrees at 7 bases. The CDR3 is 14 amino acids. In germline, CDR1 is MNHEY, CDR2 SVGAGI. V was pared by 5 bases and J by 2 bases, with 4 bases of the junction left unmatched. The CDR3 DNA sequence: TGTGCCAGCAGTCCAACAGGGGACACAGATACGCAGTATTTT. This translates into CASSPTGDTDTQYF.

The chain is built from TRBV9 and TRBJ1-3; possibly TRBD1 for D (6 bases). CDR3 length: 14 residues. V was clipped by 4 bases and J by 4 bases, with 12 bases between them. The germline gives CDR1 SGDLS, CDR2 YYNGEE. CDR3 DNA sequence: TGTGCCAGCAGCACGACAGGTGGGGGAAACACCATATATTTT. Translated, it gives CASSTTGGGNTIYF.

This sequence joins TRBV28 and TRBJ2-1; 9 nucleotides agree with TRBD2. This CDR3 contains 17 residues. Germline V lookup: CDR1 MDHEN, CDR2 SYDVKM. V trimming: 5 bases; J trimming: 0 bases; junction bases outside the gene matches: 8. Here the CDR3 reads CASSTLAGRSSYNEQFF. Here the CDR3 DNA reads TGTGCCAGCAGTACCCTAGCGGGGAGGTCCTCCTACAATGAGCAGTTCTTC.

This chain joins TRBV4-3 and TRBJ2-1, with D unresolved. V was pared by 1 base and J by 12 bases, with 13 bases between. CDR3 length equals 13 residues. Per the germline V gene, CDR1 is LGHNA and CDR2 is YSLEER. CDR3 protein: CASSQVSASAQFF. DNA for the CDR3: TGCGCCAGCAGCCAAGTCAGCGCCTCGGCGCAGTTCTTC.

The chain couples TRBV10-2 to TRBJ2-2; 7 nucleotides agree with TRBD2. The germline CDR1 and CDR2 sequences are WSHSY and SAAADI. V dropped 8 bases and J dropped 1; count of bases not matched to a gene: 1. The CDR3 totals 13 residues. CDR3 amino acids: CASGTMNTGELFF. CDR3 bases: TGCGCCAGCGGGACTATGAACACCGGGGAGCTGTTTTTT.

The rearrangement joins TRBV5-1 to TRBJ1-1, with a weak D call TRBD1 (5 bases). Trimming cost V 2 bases and J 4 bases, with 12 bases left between them. The CDR3 has 14 residues. Germline V CDR1 and CDR2: SGHRS, YFSETQ. The CDR3 sequence is CASSFQGWGTEAFF. CDR3 coding DNA: TGCGCCAGCAGCTTCCAGGGTTGGGGCACTGAAGCTTTCTTT.

V is TRBV7-3 and J is TRBJ1-2, with D possibly TRBD1 on 5 matching bases. The germline V and J ends were trimmed by 1 base and 7 bases, with 10 bases remaining between them. CDR1 and CDR2 (germline): SGHTA, FQGTGA. The length of the CDR3 is 13 residues. CDR3 amino acids: CASSLMGLVGYTF. The CDR3 DNA follows: TGTGCCAGCAGCTTAATGGGACTGGTTGGCTACACCTTC.

The chain recombines TRBV27 with TRBJ1-2; 7 bases map to TRBD1. CDR3 size: 14 residues. CDR1 and CDR2 from the germline V gene are MNHEY and SMNVEV (reference sequence). V lost 1 base and J lost 5; bases outside the gene matches: 4. As DNA, the CDR3 is TGTGCCAGCAGTTTATTAGGGACAGATTATGGCTACACCTTC. Residues: CASSLLGTDYGYTF.

This clone has a handful of counts. This sequence joins TRBV5-1 and TRBJ1-2; 11 nucleotides align to TRBD1. This CDR3 comprises 15 residues. Unmatched junction bases numbered 6, after V lost 0 bases and J lost 8 bases. The germline V gene has CDR1 SGHRS and CDR2 YFSETQ. The CDR3 DNA reads TGCGCCAGCAGCTTGGCCGGGACAGGGGGTCTGGGCTACACCTTC. Its translation is CASSLAGTGGLGYTF. Full variable domain (rest looked up from reference TRBV5-1 and TRBJ1-2): KAGVTQTPRYLIKTRGQQVTLSCSPISGHRSVSWYQQTPGQGLQFLFEYFSETQRNKGNFPGRFSGRQFSNSRSEMNVSTLELGDSALYLCASSLAGTGGLGYTFGSGTRLTVV.

The J gene is TRBJ2-5, the V gene TRBV5-4; 8 bases fit TRBD1. Germline CDR1 SGHNT, CDR2 YYREEE (reference sequence). Germline trimming cut 0 bases from V and 5 bases from J; bases unmatched to any gene: 6. The CDR3 covers 15 residues. CDR3 sequence reads: CASSLDRGEVETQYF. CDR3 sequence (DNA): TGTGCCAGCAGCTTGGACAGGGGGGAGGTCGAGACCCAGTACTTC. The full variable domain, completed using reference TRBV5-4 and TRBJ2-5, is ETGVTQSPTHLIKTRGQQVTLRCSSQSGHNTVSWYQQALGQGPQFIFQYYREEENGRGNFPPRFSGLQFPNYSSELNVNALELDDSALYLCASSLDRGEVETQYFGPGTRLLVL.

The CDR3 loop is CASSFGGRSDEQYF. For the CDR3, the DNA is TGTGCCAGCAGCTTCGGCGGGAGGTCAGACGAGCAGTACTTC. The genes are TRBV11-3 and TRBJ2-7, with 8 bases that match TRBD2. Germline CDR1 SGHNT, CDR2 YENEEA. The V gene end was trimmed by 3 bases and the J gene end by 5 bases; junction bases not matched to a gene: 6. The CDR3 has 14 residues. Drawing the rest from reference TRBV11-3 and TRBJ2-7, the complete variable domain is EAGVVQSPRYKIIEKKQPVAFWCNPISGHNTLYWYLQNLGQGPELLIRYENEEAVDDSQLPKDRFSAERLKGVDSTLKIQPAELGDSAVYLCASSFGGRSDEQYFGPGTRLTVT.

The chain uses TRBV2 and TRBJ2-2; 8 nucleotides agree with TRBD1. The CDR3 runs 14 residues. Losses at the gene ends were 5 bases for V and 8 bases for J; bases not matched to a gene: 7. The germline gives CDR1 SNHLY, CDR2 FYNNEI. In DNA form, the CDR3 reads TGTGCCAGCAGTTGGACAGGGAGATTGGGGGAGCTGTTTTTT. It encodes CASSWTGRLGELFF.

This chain connects TRBV6-5 to TRBJ1-5; no reliable D call. Germline lookup yields CDR1 MNHEY and CDR2 SVGAGI. This CDR3 spans 13 amino acids. Trimming stripped 6 bases from V and 7 bases from J, with 13 bases between. The CDR3 nucleotides read TGTGCCAGCAGCCTCTCCGGGAGACAGCCCCAGCATTTT. Translation gives CASSLSGRQPQHF.

The V gene is TRBV19, the J gene TRBJ1-6; 7 bases are shared with TRBD1. Germline CDR1 LNHDA, CDR2 SQIVND (reference sequence). The V segment lost 6 bases and the J segment 5 bases; nucleotides outside the gene matches: 1. There are 13 residues in the CDR3. CDR3 DNA sequence: TGTGCCAGTAGGGGGACAGATAATTCACCCCTCCACTTT. It encodes CASRGTDNSPLHF.

The chain employs TRBV19 and TRBJ1-1; 8 bases align to TRBD1. Trimming removed 3 bases from V and 1 base from J; junction bases left unmatched: 4. In germline, CDR1 is LNHDA, CDR2 SQIVND (reference sequence). The CDR3 totals 15 residues. DNA for the CDR3: TGTGCCAGTAGTATTGGACAGGGAGGGAACACTGAAGCTTTCTTT. This encodes CASSIGQGGNTEAFF.

This rearrangement joins TRBV6-6 to TRBJ2-5, with unresolved D. The CDR3 spans 12 residues. V dropped 0 bases and J dropped 5 bases, with 4 bases sitting between them. CDR1 MNHNY and CDR2 SVGAGI come from the germline V gene (reference sequence). This CDR3 reads CASSYSRETQYF. The CDR3 DNA reads as TGTGCCAGCAGTTACTCGAGGGAGACCCAGTACTTC.

The V and J genes are TRBV27 and TRBJ2-5; 10 nucleotides align to TRBD2. The length of the CDR3 is 17 residues. After removal of 5 bases from V and 4 bases from J, the junction contained 13 bases not matched to a gene. CDR1 and CDR2 (germline): MNHEY, SMNVEV (reference sequence). CDR3 sequence reads: CASSPRRERGGRETQYF. Written as DNA, the CDR3 is TGTGCCAGCAGTCCCCGGAGGGAGCGGGGGGGTAGAGAGACCCAGTACTTC.

The V and J genes are TRBV4-1 and TRBJ2-3; 7 positions agree with TRBD2. The junction had 6 bases not matched to a gene; V was cut back by 0 bases and J by 0 bases. CDR1 is MGHRA, CDR2 YSYEKL, per germline. This CDR3 is 17 amino acids long. The DNA for the CDR3 is TGCGCCAGCAGCCAAGACGCGCGGGGGTCTAGCACAGATACGCAGTATTTT. Protein: CASSQDARGSSTDTQYF.

This chain connects TRBV7-2 to TRBJ1-2; 10 bases map to TRBD1. The germline V gene encodes CDR1 SGHTA and CDR2 FQGNSA. This CDR3 has 15 amino acids. Losses at the gene ends were 5 bases for V and 8 bases for J; bases not matched to a gene: 11. DNA of the CDR3: TGTGCCAGCAGCATTACCCAGGGACAGGGGAAGGGCTACACCTTC. Translated, it gives CASSITQGQGKGYTF.

This clone was recorded only once. The chain couples TRBV7-9 to TRBJ2-2, with a possible D match to TRBD2 (5 bases). The germline CDR1 and CDR2 sequences are SEHNR and FQNEAQ (reference sequence). The ends were cut back, 1 base at V and 5 bases at J, with 8 bases in the middle. This CDR3 spans 14 amino acids. CDR3 loop: CASSLGGVTGELFF. CDR3 DNA sequence: TGTGCCAGCAGCTTAGGGGGAGTAACCGGGGAGCTGTTTTTT.

This clone was observed once. The V gene is TRBV3-1 (or the pseudogene TRBV3-2), the J gene TRBJ1-1, with D possibly being TRBD1 (5 bases). Trimming removed 3 bases at V and 8 bases at J, with 16 bases between. The V gene's germline CDR1 is LGHDT and CDR2 YNNKEL (reference sequence). The length of the CDR3 is 14 residues. The CDR3, as DNA: TGTGCCAGCAGCCACTGGGGGGGAGGTGACGAAGCTTTCTTT. Protein: CASSHWGGGDEAFF.